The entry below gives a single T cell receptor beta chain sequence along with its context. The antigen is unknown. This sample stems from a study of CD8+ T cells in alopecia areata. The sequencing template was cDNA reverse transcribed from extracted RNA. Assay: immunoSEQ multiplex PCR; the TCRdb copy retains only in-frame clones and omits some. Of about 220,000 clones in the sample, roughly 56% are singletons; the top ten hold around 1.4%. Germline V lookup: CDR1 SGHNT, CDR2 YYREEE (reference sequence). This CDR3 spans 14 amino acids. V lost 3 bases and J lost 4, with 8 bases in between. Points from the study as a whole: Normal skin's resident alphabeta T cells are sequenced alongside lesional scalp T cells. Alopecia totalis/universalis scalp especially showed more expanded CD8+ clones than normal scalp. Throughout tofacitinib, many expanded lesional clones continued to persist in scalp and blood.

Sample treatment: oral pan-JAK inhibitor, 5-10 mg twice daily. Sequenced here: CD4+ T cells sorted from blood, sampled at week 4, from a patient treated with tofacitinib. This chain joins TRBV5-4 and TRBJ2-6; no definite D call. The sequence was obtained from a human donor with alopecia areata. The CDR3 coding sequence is TGTGCCAGCAGCTCGAAAGGGGGGGCCAACGTCCTGACTTTC. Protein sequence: CASSSKGGANVLTF.